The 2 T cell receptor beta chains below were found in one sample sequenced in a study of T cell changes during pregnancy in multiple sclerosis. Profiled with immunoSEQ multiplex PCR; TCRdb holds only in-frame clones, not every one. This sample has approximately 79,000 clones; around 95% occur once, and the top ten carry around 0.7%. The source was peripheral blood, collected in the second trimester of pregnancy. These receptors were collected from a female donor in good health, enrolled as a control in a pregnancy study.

The CDR3 here is CASSYRGYTDTQYF. The CDR3 DNA reads TGTGCCAGCAGTTACCGGGGGTACACAGATACGCAGTATTTT. The chain couples TRBV6-5 to TRBJ2-3, with D maybe TRBD2 (6 bases). The CDR3 is 14 residues long. Germline CDR1 MNHEY, CDR2 SVGAGI. The V end lost 2 bases, the J end lost 2 bases, and 8 bases lay between the germline ends.

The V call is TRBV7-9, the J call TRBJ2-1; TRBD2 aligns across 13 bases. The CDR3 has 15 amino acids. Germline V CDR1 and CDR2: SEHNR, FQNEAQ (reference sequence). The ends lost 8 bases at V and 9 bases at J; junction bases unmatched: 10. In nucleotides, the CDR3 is TGTGCCAGCGGTGCCGGGACTAGCGGGGTGGGTGAGCAGTTCTTC. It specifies CASGAGTSGVGEQFF.